This T cell receptor beta chain stems from a study of T cells expressing NK-cell markers. The authors generated TCR beta cDNA through 5'RACE template switching with UMIs. TCRdb reworked the 5' RACE reads into one entry per CDR3 protein, no DNA. Listed are roughly 420,000 distinct CDR3 sequences; 7.3% falls within the top ten. Germline CDR1 is DFQATT and CDR2 is SNEGSKA (reference sequence). This CDR3 has 16 amino acids. Overall study findings and caveats: Several donors likewise had their CD3+CD56-NKG2C+ fraction led by these clonotypes. NKG2C+ dominant clonotypes from several donors made up about 1.0-7.5% of CD8+ T cells. Certain NKG2C+ T cell clones were expanded, and their HCMV specificity remained unclear.

About this clonotype: Its specificity is unknown.

The chain couples TRBV20-1 to TRBJ1-4. The sequenced sample consisted of blood T cells: a sorted CD56 or NKG2C T cell subset, CD4+ or CD8+ T cells, or bulk PBMC T cells (not recorded which). The sequence was collected from a woman aged 18 to 75 in good health. The CDR3 reads CSARDRLGATNEKLFF.